These 18 T cell receptor beta chains were sequenced from one sample in a study of cytomegalovirus exposure and HLA in healthy donors. The study ran its PCR with 60 Vbeta and 13 Jbeta primers. Clones were sequenced by immunoSEQ multiplex PCR, and TCRdb holds only the in-frame ones, with some missing. The repertoire consists of some 100,000 clones, with 85% occurring once and the leading ten covering 3% to 4%. What was sequenced was PBMCs. The receptors were gathered from a young man in good health and CMV-seronegative.

The chain couples TRBV28 to TRBJ1-1; 8 bases agree with TRBD1. The V gene's germline CDR1 is MDHEN and CDR2 SYDVKM. CDR3 size: 13 residues. V shed 7 bases, J shed 6 bases, and the junction held 7 bases outside the gene matches. The CDR3 region has the DNA TGTGCCAGCAACCGGGACAGGCGAGCTGAAGCTTTCTTT. The encoded protein is CASNRDRRAEAFF.

V and J are TRBV7-9 and TRBJ1-5, with TRBD1 matching over 10 bases. Trimming removed 4 bases from V and 4 bases from J; junction bases left unmatched: 7. Germline values: CDR1 SEHNR, CDR2 FQNEAQ (reference sequence). The CDR3 is 16 amino acids. The CDR3 spells CASSSTDRGQNQPQHF. The CDR3 DNA reads TGTGCCAGCAGCTCCACAGACAGGGGGCAAAATCAGCCCCAGCATTTT.

The rearrangement links TRBV7-2 to TRBJ2-7; weak D call: TRBD1 (6 bases). The ends were cut back, 7 bases at V and 1 base at J, with 14 bases in the middle. The CDR3 spans 14 residues. Germline lookup yields CDR1 SGHTA and CDR2 FQGNSA. This chain's CDR3 is CASTEATGSYEQYF. In DNA form, the CDR3 reads TGTGCCAGCACCGAAGCGACAGGATCCTACGAGCAGTACTTC.

This chain joins TRBV7-9 and TRBJ2-5; a weak D match, TRBD2 (7 bases). Germline V gene sequence: CDR1 SEHNR, CDR2 FQNEAQ (reference sequence). The CDR3 is made up of 19 amino acids. V was clipped by 1 base and J by 4 bases, with 25 bases between them. The chain's CDR3 is CASSLGDTPYQSGAETQYF. CDR3 DNA: TGTGCCAGCAGCTTAGGGGACACTCCTTACCAGAGCGGGGCAGAGACCCAGTACTTC.

This clone was seen more than once but under ten times. J is TRBJ1-1 and V is TRBV7-2, with TRBD1 identical over 8 bases. CDR1 is SGHTA, CDR2 FQGNSA, per germline. Trimming at V came to 6 bases and at J to 1 base, leaving 4 bases not matched to a gene. The CDR3 is 14 residues long. CDR3 amino acids: CASRRDRTNTEAFF. CDR3 DNA: TGTGCCAGCAGGCGGGACAGGACGAACACTGAAGCTTTCTTT.

The chain links TRBV19 to TRBJ2-3; TRBD2 aligns across 8 bases. Germline CDR1 is LNHDA and CDR2 is SQIVND (reference sequence). The CDR3 length is 15 residues. V gave up 10 bases and J gave up 0 bases; unmatched junction bases: 9. The CDR3 DNA sequence: TGTGCCACCAAGGGGGAGCGGGGGAGCACAGATACGCAGTATTTT. This sequence encodes CATKGERGSTDTQYF.

The V gene is TRBV6-1, the J gene TRBJ2-7; TRBD2 matches 12 bases. The CDR3 has 15 residues. CDR1 and CDR2 from the germline V gene are MNHNS and SASEGT. V dropped 7 bases and J dropped 1; count of bases not matched to a gene: 5. The CDR3: CASKYTSGGSYEQYF. DNA of the CDR3: TGTGCCAGCAAGTATACTAGCGGGGGGTCCTACGAGCAGTACTTC.

V gene TRBV29-1 combines with J gene TRBJ2-3; 7 bases align to TRBD1. The J segment lost 2 bases and the V segment lost 4 bases, leaving 6 bases of the junction unmatched. The length of the CDR3 is 14 residues. The germline V gene encodes CDR1 SQVTM and CDR2 ANQGSEA. CDR3 amino acids: CSVGHRGSTDTQYF. CDR3 DNA sequence: TGCAGCGTTGGGCACAGGGGTTCCACAGATACGCAGTATTTT.

The sample holds one count of this clone. The V and J genes are TRBV7-9 and TRBJ2-3; a weak D match, TRBD1 (6 bases). V was shortened by 4 bases and J by 6 bases, with 17 bases between the two germline ends. Germline CDR1 and CDR2: SEHNR and FQNEAQ (reference sequence). This CDR3 has 15 amino acids. The CDR3 DNA sequence: TGTGCCAGCAGCTCTCTGGGGGCGGGTTTGGATACGCAGTATTTT. Amino acid sequence: CASSSLGAGLDTQYF.

The chain combines TRBV4-1 with TRBJ1-1, with D hard to call. The CDR3 runs to 18 residues. Germline values: CDR1 MGHRA, CDR2 YSYEKL. V was pared by 2 bases and J by 0 bases, with 19 bases between. CDR3 sequence reads: CASSQYETDRFMNTEAFF. The DNA of the CDR3 is TGCGCCAGCAGCCAATACGAAACAGATAGGTTCATGAACACTGAAGCTTTCTTT.

CDR3: CASSVGSYQVNEQFF. In DNA form, the CDR3 reads TGTGCCAGCAGCGTAGGTAGTTATCAGGTCAATGAGCAGTTCTTC. This chain connects TRBV9 to TRBJ2-1; the D is unclear. Per the germline V gene, CDR1 is SGDLS and CDR2 is YYNGEE. This CDR3 spans 15 amino acids. With 0 bases removed from V and 6 bases from J, the gap between germline ends came to 13 bases.

The genes are TRBV19 and TRBJ1-2, with TRBD1 as a possible D gene (6 bases). This CDR3 has 14 amino acids. Trimming shortened V by 3 bases and J by 5 bases, and 13 bases separated the two germline ends. Per germline, CDR1 LNHDA and CDR2 SQIVND (reference sequence). The DNA of the CDR3 is TGTGCCAGTAGTATGCCAGGGGTAATTTATGGCTACACCTTC. This translates into CASSMPGVIYGYTF.

This chain connects TRBV4-2 to TRBJ2-1, with 9 nucleotides matching TRBD2. CDR3 length equals 16 residues. Germline CDR1 and CDR2: LGHNA and YNFKEQ. The junction had 6 bases not matched to a gene; V was cut back by 0 bases and J by 6 bases. Here the CDR3 reads CASSQDPAGGPNEQFF. The CDR3 DNA follows: TGTGCCAGCAGCCAAGATCCAGCGGGAGGTCCCAATGAGCAGTTCTTC.

J is TRBJ2-7 and V is TRBV6-6; a weak D match, TRBD1 (6 bases). The CDR3 extends over 14 amino acids. V lost 4 bases, J lost 3 bases, and 13 bases lay in between. From germline, CDR1 is MNHNY and CDR2 SVGAGI (reference sequence). CDR3 in DNA: TGTGCCAGCAGTTTTCAGGGGATAAGCTACGAGCAGTACTTC. It yields the protein CASSFQGISYEQYF.

The chain combines TRBV18 with TRBJ1-2, with TRBD1 as a possible D gene (6 bases). In germline, CDR1 is KGHSH, CDR2 LQKENI. The V and J ends lost 1 base and 3 bases respectively, with 12 bases between them. The CDR3 is 15 residues long. The CDR3 loop reads CASSPRAGGDYGYTF. The CDR3 DNA sequence: TGTGCCAGCTCACCACGGGCTGGGGGCGACTATGGCTACACCTTC.

V gene TRBV5-3 combines with J gene TRBJ2-2; TRBD2 might be the D (6 bases). TRBV5-3 is treated as an ORF (open reading frame) with a function not yet certain. V gave up 2 bases and J gave up 2 bases, with 13 bases separating them. This CDR3 region has 16 residues. CDR3 sequence (DNA): TGTGCCAGAAGCTTAAGGGCCGGGGGAAACACCGGGGAGCTGTTTTTT. This gives the protein CARSLRAGGNTGELFF.

This chain connects TRBV14 to TRBJ2-7; tentatively, D is TRBD1 (7 bases). The CDR3 extends over 17 amino acids. With 4 bases removed from V and 4 bases from J, the gap between germline ends came to 23 bases. In germline, CDR1 is SGHDN, CDR2 FVKESK. DNA of the CDR3: TGTGCCAGCAGCCCTCCGCGGAGGGGGCCCACATCATACGAGCAGTACTTC. As protein: CASSPPRRGPTSYEQYF.

The chain combines TRBV5-4 with TRBJ1-2, with D possibly being TRBD1 (5 bases). Germline CDR1 SGHNT, CDR2 YYREEE (reference sequence). This CDR3 contains 13 residues. The germline V and J ends were trimmed by 3 bases and 10 bases, with 16 bases remaining between them. Here the CDR3 reads CASSSSRDFYYTF. The DNA of the CDR3 is TGTGCCAGCAGCTCTTCGAGGGACTTCTACTACACCTTC.